This T cell receptor beta chain was identified in a study of PD-1 blockade in classical Hodgkin lymphoma. Study-wide findings and caveats: Patients starting nivolumab under 1 year after ASCT were excluded. The repertoire differences lack a defined cause, possibly disease activity or prior therapy.

Time point noted: cycle 4 day 1 (C4D1), after 6 weeks of nivolumab. Relapses following autologous stem cell transplantation were seen in all patients, with brentuximab vedotin exposure varying. This CDR3 spans 14 amino acids. Germline V gene lookup returns CDR1 SQVTM and CDR2 ANQGSEA. Trimming took 3 bases from V and 4 from J, leaving 14 bases between them. TCRdb's copy holds only in-frame clones and misses some; the assay was immunoSEQ multiplex PCR. The sample has over 50,000 clones, 70% to 90% seen once. Note on this clone: No antigen is known for it.

This specimen consisted of peripheral blood mononuclear cells (PBMCs), obtained before the fourth cycle of nivolumab. The origin of this receptor is a human donor with classical Hodgkin lymphoma. V is TRBV29-1 and J is TRBJ2-3, with D hard to call. Here the CDR3 DNA reads TGCAGCGTTGAGGGCAGAGCTTCCCCAGATACGCAGTATTTT. Encoded protein: CSVEGRASPDTQYF.